This TCR beta chain was documented in a study of blood T cell repertoires in COVID-19. For the study at large: Sites in the United States, Italy and Spain provided acute and convalescent COVID-19 samples.

The repertoire was sequenced with immunoSEQ multiplex PCR; TCRdb's copy has only in-frame clones and lacks some. The data hold 100,000 to 150,000 clones, with about 83% observed a single time. This CDR3 is 12 amino acids long. Trimming removed 4 bases from V and 10 bases from J, with 11 bases in between. Germline V gives CDR1 LGHDT, CDR2 YNNKEL (reference sequence). The chain recombines TRBV3-1 (or the pseudogene TRBV3-2) with TRBJ2-1, with D possibly TRBD1 on 7 matching bases. The clonotype originates from a human donor in a cohort sampled during active COVID-19. Material for sequencing was peripheral blood. DNA of the CDR3: TGTGCCAGCAGCCGCGGGACAGTGGAGCAGTTCTTC. As protein: CASSRGTVEQFF.